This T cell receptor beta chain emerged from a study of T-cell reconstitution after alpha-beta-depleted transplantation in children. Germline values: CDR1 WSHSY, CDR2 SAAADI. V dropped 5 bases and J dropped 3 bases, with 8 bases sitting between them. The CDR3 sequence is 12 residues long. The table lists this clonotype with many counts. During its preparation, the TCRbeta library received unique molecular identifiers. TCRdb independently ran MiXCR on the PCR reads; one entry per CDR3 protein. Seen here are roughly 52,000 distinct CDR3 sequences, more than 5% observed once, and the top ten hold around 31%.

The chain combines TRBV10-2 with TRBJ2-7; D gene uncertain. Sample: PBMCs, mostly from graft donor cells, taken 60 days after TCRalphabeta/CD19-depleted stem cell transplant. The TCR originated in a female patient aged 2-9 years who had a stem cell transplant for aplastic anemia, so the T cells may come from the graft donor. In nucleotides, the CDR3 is TGCGCCAGCAGTTACAATAACTACGAGCAGTACGTC. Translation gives CASSYNNYEQYV.